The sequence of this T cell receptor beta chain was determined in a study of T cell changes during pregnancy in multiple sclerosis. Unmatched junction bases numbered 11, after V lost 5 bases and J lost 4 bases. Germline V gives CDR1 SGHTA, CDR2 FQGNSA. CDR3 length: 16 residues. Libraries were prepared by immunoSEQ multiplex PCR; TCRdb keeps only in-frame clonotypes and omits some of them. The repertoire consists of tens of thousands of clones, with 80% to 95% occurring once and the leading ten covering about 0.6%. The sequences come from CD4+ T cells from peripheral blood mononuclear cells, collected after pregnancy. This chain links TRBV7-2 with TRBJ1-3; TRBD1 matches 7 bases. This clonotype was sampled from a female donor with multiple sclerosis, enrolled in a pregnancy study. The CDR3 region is CASSPAPQQGGNTIYF. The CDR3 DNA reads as TGTGCCAGCAGCCCCGCACCCCAACAGGGGGGAAACACCATATATTTT. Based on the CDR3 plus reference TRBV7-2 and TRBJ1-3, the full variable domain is GAGVSQSPSNKVTEKGKDVELRCDPISGHTALYWYRQSLGQGLEFLIYFQGNSAPDKSGLPSDRFSAERTGGSVSTLTIQRTQQEDSAVYLCASSPAPQQGGNTIYFGEGSWLTVV.